This T cell receptor (beta chain) originates from a study of T cells in Graves' hyperthyroidism and ophthalmopathy. Points from the study as a whole: Ophthalmopathy was model-predicted a median around seven months pre-onset. In blood, most of the thyroid clonotypes expanded above 0.001 were also present.

Notes on this clonotype: Its antigen is not identified.

Authors of the study amplified TCR beta CDR3 regions from RNA transcripts. HTBI primers were employed in a first-round RT-PCR of the TCR CDR3. TCRdb reanalysed the multiplex PCR reads using MiXCR and keeps one entry per CDR3 protein. In the table there are a few hundred thousand distinct CDR3 sequences, just over 45% of which are singletons. Uncontrolled infection, other autoimmune disease, pregnancy and lactation each barred patients from inclusion. Deletions cut 5 bases from V and 5 bases from J, with 4 bases between. Germline V gives CDR1 LNHDA, CDR2 SQIVND (reference sequence). The CDR3 consists of 11 residues.

The sequence came from an adult woman with Graves' disease, either hyperthyroidism or ophthalmopathy (not recorded which). Sequenced input: peripheral blood or thyroid tissue (not recorded which). V gene TRBV19 combines with J gene TRBJ2-1; unclear D gene. For the CDR3, the DNA is TGTGCCAGTAGTTATGACAATGAGCAGTTCTTC. Amino acids: CASSYDNEQFF. Complete variable domain (other parts from reference TRBV19 and TRBJ2-1): DGGITQSPKYLFRKEGQNVTLSCEQNLNHDAMYWYRQDPGQGLRLIYYSQIVNDFQKGDIAEGYSVSREKKESFPLTVTSAQKNPTAFYLCASSYDNEQFFGPGTRLTVL.